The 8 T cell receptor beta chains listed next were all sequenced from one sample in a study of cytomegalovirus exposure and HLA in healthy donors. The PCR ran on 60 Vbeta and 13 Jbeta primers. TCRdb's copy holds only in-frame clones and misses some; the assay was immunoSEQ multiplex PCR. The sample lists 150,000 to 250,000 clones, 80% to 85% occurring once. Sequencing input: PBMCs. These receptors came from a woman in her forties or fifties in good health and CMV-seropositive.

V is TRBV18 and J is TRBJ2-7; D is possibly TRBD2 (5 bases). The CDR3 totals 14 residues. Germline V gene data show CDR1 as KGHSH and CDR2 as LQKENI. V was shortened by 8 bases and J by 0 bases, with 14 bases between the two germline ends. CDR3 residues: CASKGSGSSYEQYF. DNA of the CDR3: TGTGCCAGCAAGGGTAGTGGGAGCTCCTACGAGCAGTACTTC.

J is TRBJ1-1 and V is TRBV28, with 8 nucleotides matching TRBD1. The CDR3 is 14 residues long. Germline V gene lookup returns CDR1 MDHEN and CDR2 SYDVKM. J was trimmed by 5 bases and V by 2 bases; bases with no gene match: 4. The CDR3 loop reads CASSLGQGGTEAFF. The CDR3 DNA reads TGTGCCAGCAGTTTAGGACAGGGTGGAACTGAAGCTTTCTTT.

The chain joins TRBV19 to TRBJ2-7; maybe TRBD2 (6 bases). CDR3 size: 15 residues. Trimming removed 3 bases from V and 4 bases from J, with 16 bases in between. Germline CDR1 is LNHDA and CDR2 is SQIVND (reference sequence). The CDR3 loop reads CASSIGSGSIYEQYF. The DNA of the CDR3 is TGTGCCAGTAGTATCGGGTCCGGGAGTATTTACGAGCAGTACTTC.

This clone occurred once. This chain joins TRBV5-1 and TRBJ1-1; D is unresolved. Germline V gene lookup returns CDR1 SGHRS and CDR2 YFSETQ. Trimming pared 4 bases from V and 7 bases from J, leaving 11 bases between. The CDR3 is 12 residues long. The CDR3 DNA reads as TGCGCCAGCAGCCGGCCCGGAGTTGAAGCTTTCTTT. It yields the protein CASSRPGVEAFF.

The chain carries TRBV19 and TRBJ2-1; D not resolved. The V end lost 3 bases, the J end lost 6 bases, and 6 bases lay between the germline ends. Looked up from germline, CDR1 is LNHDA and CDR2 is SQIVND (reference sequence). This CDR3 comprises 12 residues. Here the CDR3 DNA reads TGTGCCAGTAGTATCCGTAGCAATGAGCAGTTCTTC. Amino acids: CASSIRSNEQFF.

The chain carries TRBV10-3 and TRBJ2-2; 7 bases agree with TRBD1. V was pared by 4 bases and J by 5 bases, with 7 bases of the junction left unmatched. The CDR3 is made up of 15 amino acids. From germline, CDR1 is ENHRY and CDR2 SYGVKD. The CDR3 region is CAISVLAGGTGELFF. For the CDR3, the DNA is TGTGCCATCAGTGTTTTGGCAGGGGGAACCGGGGAGCTGTTTTTT.

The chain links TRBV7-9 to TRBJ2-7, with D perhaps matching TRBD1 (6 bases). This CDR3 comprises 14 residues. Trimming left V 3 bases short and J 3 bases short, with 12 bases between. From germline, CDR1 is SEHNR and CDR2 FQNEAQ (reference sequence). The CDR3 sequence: CASSLGAGLYEQYF. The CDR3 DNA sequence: TGTGCCAGCAGCTTGGGGGCAGGTCTCTACGAGCAGTACTTC.

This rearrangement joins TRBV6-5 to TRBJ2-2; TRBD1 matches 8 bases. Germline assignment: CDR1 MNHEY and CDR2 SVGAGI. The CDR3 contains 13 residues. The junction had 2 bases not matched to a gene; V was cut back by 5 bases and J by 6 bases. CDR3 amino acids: CASSDRGAGELFF. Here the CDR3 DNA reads TGTGCCAGCAGTGACAGGGGCGCCGGGGAGCTGTTTTTT.